A single sample is the source of the 30 T cell receptor beta chains below, sequenced in a study of control samples from healthy donors and cancer patients. Some clones are missing from TCRdb's copy, which holds only in-frame ones; the method was immunoSEQ multiplex PCR. The sample has 130,000 to 150,000 clones, roughly 92% seen once; the top ten hold approximately 11%. The specimen was blood. The origin of the receptors is a man between 25 and 39 years old in good health.

This clone has a single count. CDR3 sequence reads: CASSFPISGANVLTF. CDR3 nucleotides: TGTGCCAGCAGTTTTCCGATCTCTGGGGCCAACGTCCTGACTTTC. This chain uses TRBV28 with TRBJ2-6; D remains unclear. Germline V lookup: CDR1 MDHEN, CDR2 SYDVKM. V lost 3 bases to trimming and J lost 0 bases, with 6 bases between them. The CDR3 has 15 amino acids.

V usage is TRBV7-2 and J usage is TRBJ1-1; D is ambiguous. CDR1 SGHTA and CDR2 FQGNSA come from the germline V gene. Trimming left V 4 bases short and J 11 bases short, with 14 bases between. The CDR3 is 12 amino acids. In DNA form, the CDR3 reads TGTGCCAGCAGCTCTCTTCCTACGCGGGCTTTCTTT. As protein: CASSSLPTRAFF.

The CDR3 DNA follows: TGTGCCAGCACCCCTCAGAACACCGGGGAGCTGTTTTTT. Protein product: CASTPQNTGELFF. This chain uses TRBV2 with TRBJ2-2; D gene unclear. The CDR3 is 13 residues long. V was shortened by 7 bases and J by 1 base, with 7 bases between the two germline ends. Germline assignment: CDR1 SNHLY and CDR2 FYNNEI.

The chain employs TRBV11-3 and TRBJ2-7; weak D call: TRBD2 (6 bases). The CDR3 sequence is 16 residues long. Germline V CDR1 and CDR2: SGHNT, YENEEA. With 3 bases removed from V and 0 bases from J, the gap between germline ends came to 15 bases. CDR3 in amino acids: CASSFFAGPTSYEQYF. In nucleotides, the CDR3 is TGTGCCAGCAGCTTTTTCGCGGGACCGACCTCCTACGAGCAGTACTTC.

The chain is built from TRBV9 and TRBJ2-6; D unclear. Trimming took off 0 bases at V and 2 bases at J, with 9 bases between the two ends. This CDR3 comprises 16 residues. Germline V gene sequence: CDR1 SGDLS, CDR2 YYNGEE. CDR3 region: CASSVGGVAGANVLTF. CDR3 coding DNA: TGTGCCAGCAGCGTAGGTGGGGTGGCTGGGGCCAACGTCCTGACTTTC.

The J gene is TRBJ1-1, the V gene TRBV20-1, with D unresolved. The germline CDR1 and CDR2 sequences are DFQATT and SNEGSKA (reference sequence). Trimming stripped 2 bases from V and 7 bases from J, with 8 bases between. The CDR3 length is 11 residues. The CDR3 DNA sequence: TGCAGTGCTAGACCCGCAATTGAAGCTTTCTTT. Its translation: CSARPAIEAFF.

Notes on this clone: Other DNA sequences within the sample encode an identical CDR3. The rearrangement uses TRBV28 and TRBJ2-1; TRBD2 matches at 8 bases. Germline V gene sequence: CDR1 MDHEN, CDR2 SYDVKM. V lost 8 bases and J lost 4; bases outside the gene matches: 10. This CDR3 is 15 amino acids long. CDR3 sequence reads: CASRSGGPLYNEQFF. The CDR3 bases are TGTGCCAGCCGCTCGGGAGGGCCCCTATACAATGAGCAGTTCTTC.

The chain employs TRBV19 and TRBJ2-1; D might be TRBD2 (6 bases). From germline, CDR1 is LNHDA and CDR2 SQIVND (reference sequence). The V end was cut by 4 bases, the J end by 3 bases, with 7 bases between. This CDR3 contains 13 residues. In DNA form, the CDR3 reads TGTGCCAGTAGTAGGGGGGACTACAATGAGCAGTTCTTC. The encoded protein is CASSRGDYNEQFF.

V usage is TRBV4-3 and J usage is TRBJ2-1; D ambiguous. Germline V gene sequence: CDR1 LGHNA, CDR2 YSLEER. V lost 0 bases, J lost 2 bases, and 11 bases lay in between. This CDR3 contains 16 residues. The CDR3 coding sequence is TGCGCCAGCAGCCAAGACTTCACTGAACCCTACAATGAGCAGTTCTTC. It is translated as CASSQDFTEPYNEQFF.

The chain combines TRBV10-3 with TRBJ1-2; D is ambiguous. Looked up from germline, CDR1 is ENHRY and CDR2 is SYGVKD. The CDR3 spans 14 residues. V lost 2 bases and J 1 base, leaving 8 bases between the germline ends. The CDR3 DNA follows: TGTGCCATCAGTGAGCTGGGCAGTAACTATGGCTACACCTTC. It is translated as CAISELGSNYGYTF.

This chain joins TRBV9 and TRBJ2-6; D might be TRBD1 or TRBD2, each matching 5 bases. Trimming pared 5 bases from V and 4 bases from J, leaving 13 bases between. Germline V gene lookup returns CDR1 SGDLS and CDR2 YYNGEE. This CDR3 has 15 residues. The CDR3 region has the DNA TGTGCCAGCAGTCAAGGGACGGGCGGGGCCAACGTCCTGACTTTC. Its protein product is CASSQGTGGANVLTF. The variable domain in full, completed from reference TRBV9 and TRBJ2-6, reads DSGVTQTPKHLITATGQRVTLRCSPRSGDLSVYWYQQSLDQGLQFLIQYYNGEERAKGNILERFSAQQFPDLHSELNLSSLELGDSALYFCASSQGTGGANVLTFGAGSRLTVL.

A single count supports this clone. The chain employs TRBV7-2 and TRBJ2-3; a possible D gene is TRBD2 (6 bases). Germline CDR1 is SGHTA and CDR2 is FQGNSA. The CDR3 totals 15 residues. Trimming shortened V by 2 bases and J by 2 bases, and 11 bases separated the two germline ends. The CDR3 sequence is CASSLSAGNTDTQYF. In DNA, the CDR3 is TGTGCCAGCAGCTTATCTGCGGGGAACACAGATACGCAGTATTTT.

The genes are TRBV28 and TRBJ1-5, with D hard to call. The CDR3 sequence is 16 residues long. Germline V gene lookup returns CDR1 MDHEN and CDR2 SYDVKM. Trimming left V 7 bases short and J 1 base short, with 17 bases between. The CDR3 spells CASIKSGSGSNQPQHF. The CDR3 DNA reads TGTGCCAGCATAAAGTCGGGGTCCGGAAGCAATCAGCCCCAGCATTTT.

The chain recombines TRBV5-6 with TRBJ2-1; TRBD2 aligns across 8 bases. The germline CDR1 and CDR2 sequences are SGHDT and YYEEEE. V gave up 5 bases and J gave up 4 bases; unmatched junction bases: 14. The CDR3 is made up of 17 amino acids. The CDR3 region is CASSPLRGGKGYNEQFF. CDR3 nucleotide sequence: TGTGCCAGCAGTCCCTTACGGGGGGGCAAGGGGTACAATGAGCAGTTCTTC.

This clone was counted a single time. This rearrangement joins TRBV5-1 to TRBJ2-7; 9 bases are shared with TRBD1. Germline loops: CDR1 SGHRS, CDR2 YFSETQ. CDR3 length: 15 residues. Losses at the gene ends were 0 bases for V and 3 bases for J; bases not matched to a gene: 4. The CDR3 loop is CASSLVGTGLYEQYF. DNA of the CDR3: TGCGCCAGCAGCTTGGTGGGGACAGGGCTCTACGAGCAGTACTTC.

This rearrangement joins TRBV7-9 to TRBJ1-5, with TRBD1 matching over 7 bases. V shed 3 bases and J 4 bases; nucleotides not matched to a gene: 6. In germline, CDR1 is SEHNR, CDR2 FQNEAQ (reference sequence). CDR3 length: 15 amino acids. The CDR3 nucleotides read TGTGCCAGCAGCTTTTCAGCAGGGGGGAATCAGCCCCAGCATTTT. Residues: CASSFSAGGNQPQHF.

The chain combines TRBV7-9 with TRBJ1-5; 10 nucleotides line up with TRBD1. J gave up 4 bases and V 4 bases, and 4 bases lay outside the gene matches. Germline V CDR1 and CDR2: SEHNR, FQNEAQ (reference sequence). CDR3 length: 15 residues. CDR3 sequence: CASSSDRGVNQPQHF. CDR3 in DNA: TGTGCCAGCAGCTCGGACAGGGGGGTGAATCAGCCCCAGCATTTT.

This clone was picked up one time. The chain has TRBV7-2 and TRBJ2-3, with D possibly being TRBD1 (5 bases). This CDR3 has 16 amino acids. CDR1 and CDR2 from the germline V gene are SGHTA and FQGNSA. V lost 4 bases to trimming and J lost 1 base, with 15 bases between them. The CDR3: CASSSTGPVGTDTQYF. CDR3 nucleotides: TGTGCCAGCAGCTCTACAGGTCCCGTGGGCACAGATACGCAGTATTTT.

The V gene is TRBV6-5, the J gene TRBJ2-1, with 12 bases fitting TRBD2. The germline CDR1 and CDR2 sequences are MNHEY and SVGAGI. The CDR3 loop spans 14 amino acids. The J segment lost 15 bases and the V segment lost 4 bases, leaving 10 bases of the junction unmatched. CDR3 nucleotides: TGTGCCAGCAGTTCCTCCTCTAGCGGGAGGGTGCCGTTCTTC. It encodes CASSSSSSGRVPFF.

This rearrangement joins TRBV7-9 to TRBJ1-6, with 7 bases matching TRBD1. The V gene's germline CDR1 is SEHNR and CDR2 FQNEAQ (reference sequence). The trim removed 5 bases at V and 10 bases at J, leaving 8 bases unmatched. The CDR3 loop spans 14 amino acids. CDR3 residues: CASSPGQAWSPLHF. The CDR3 DNA sequence: TGTGCCAGCAGCCCAGGACAGGCATGGTCACCCCTCCACTTT.

This chain joins TRBV21-1 and TRBJ2-7; the D segment call TRBD1 is taken from the table without a DNA check. TRBV21-1 is a listed pseudogene. CDR3 length equals 19 residues. The CDR3 reads CASSSPSGGLGQGAHEQYF. For the CDR3, the DNA is TGTGCCAGCAGCTCGCCCTCTGGGGGGTTGGGACAGGGGGCCCACGAGCAGTACTTC.

This clone was detected once. The gene calls are TRBV28 and TRBJ1-1, with TRBD1 matching over 7 bases. CDR1 and CDR2 (germline): MDHEN, SYDVKM. The CDR3 is made up of 15 amino acids. J lost 8 bases, V lost 5 bases, and 14 bases had no gene match. The CDR3 here is CASSPWTGEEGEAFF. The CDR3 DNA sequence: TGTGCCAGCAGTCCGTGGACAGGAGAAGAGGGGGAAGCTTTCTTT. The full variable domain, completed using reference TRBV28 and TRBJ1-1, is DVKVTQSSRYLVKRTGEKVFLECVQDMDHENMFWYRQDPGLGLRLIYFSYDVKMKEKGDIPEGYSVSREKKERFSLILESASTNQTSMYLCASSPWTGEEGEAFFGQGTRLTVV.

The DNA for the CDR3 is TGTGCCAGTAGTAACCGGGACAGCAGCTACACCTTC. It is translated as CASSNRDSSYTF. The rearrangement joins TRBV19 to TRBJ1-2; 7 positions match TRBD1. The junction had 5 bases not matched to a gene; V was cut back by 4 bases and J by 9 bases. Germline values: CDR1 LNHDA, CDR2 SQIVND (reference sequence). This CDR3 spans 12 amino acids. Filled out from reference TRBV19 and TRBJ1-2, the complete variable domain reads DGGITQSPKYLFRKEGQNVTLSCEQNLNHDAMYWYRQDPGQGLRLIYYSQIVNDFQKGDIAEGYSVSREKKESFPLTVTSAQKNPTAFYLCASSNRDSSYTFGSGTRLTVV.

This clone has a single count. V usage is TRBV21-1 and J usage is TRBJ2-5. TRBV21-1 is a pseudogene locus. The CDR3 consists of 11 residues. As DNA, the CDR3 is TGTGCCAGCAGCAAAGAGGAGACCCAGTACTTC. This sequence encodes CASSKEETQYF.

The chain has TRBV11-3 and TRBJ2-7; a weak D match, TRBD1 (6 bases). The CDR3 runs 16 residues. CDR1 and CDR2 (germline): SGHNT, YENEEA. V was shortened by 5 bases and J by 0 bases, with 17 bases between the two germline ends. CDR3 region: CASSPDRTERSYEQYF. The CDR3 DNA reads TGTGCCAGCAGCCCAGACAGGACCGAACGCTCCTACGAGCAGTACTTC.

The table lists this clone with a count of one. The chain is built from TRBV25-1 and TRBJ1-5; D not certain. CDR1 is MGHDK, CDR2 SYGVNS, per germline. The CDR3 runs 15 residues. Trimming removed 2 bases from V and 5 bases from J, with 13 bases in between. DNA of the CDR3: TGTGCCAGCAGTGAAGGTAGTAGGGCGGATCAGCCCCAGCATTTT. Translating it yields CASSEGSRADQPQHF.

The V call is TRBV19, the J call TRBJ2-7; tentative D call: TRBD2 (5 bases). Trimming pared 0 bases from V and 0 bases from J, leaving 15 bases between. Germline V gives CDR1 LNHDA, CDR2 SQIVND (reference sequence). The CDR3 consists of 17 residues. CDR3 loop: CASSIDRPGISSYEQYF. CDR3 DNA: TGTGCCAGTAGTATAGACCGTCCCGGGATCTCCTCCTACGAGCAGTACTTC. Drawing the rest from reference TRBV19 and TRBJ2-7, the complete variable domain is DGGITQSPKYLFRKEGQNVTLSCEQNLNHDAMYWYRQDPGQGLRLIYYSQIVNDFQKGDIAEGYSVSREKKESFPLTVTSAQKNPTAFYLCASSIDRPGISSYEQYFGPGTRLTVT.

The V gene is TRBV11-1, the J gene TRBJ2-5; maybe TRBD1 (6 bases). The CDR3 has 14 amino acids. The V gene's germline CDR1 is SGHAT and CDR2 FQDESV (reference sequence). The V end lost 1 base, the J end lost 5 bases, and 11 bases lay between the germline ends. This CDR3 reads CASSLELGAETQYF. CDR3 nucleotides: TGTGCCAGCAGCTTAGAACTGGGGGCGGAGACCCAGTACTTC.

The chain employs TRBV7-9 and TRBJ2-1; D is perhaps TRBD1 (5 bases). Looked up from germline, CDR1 is SEHNR and CDR2 is FQNEAQ (reference sequence). There are 11 residues in the CDR3. The V end lost 6 bases, the J end lost 9 bases, and 9 bases lay between the germline ends. CDR3 amino acids: CASRRQFEQFF. The CDR3 coding sequence is TGTGCCAGCAGGCGACAGTTTGAGCAGTTCTTC.

The genes are TRBV4-2 and TRBJ2-3, with 12 bases lining up with TRBD2. Trimming took 0 bases from V and 4 from J; bases not matched to a gene: 11. From germline, CDR1 is LGHNA and CDR2 YNFKEQ. The length of the CDR3 is 19 residues. The CDR3, as DNA: TGTGCCAGCAGCCAAGACTTGACTAGCGGGAGCGTTAGGGCAGATACGCAGTATTTT. It is translated as CASSQDLTSGSVRADTQYF.